Below are 28 T cell receptor beta chains sequenced from a single sample in a study of blood T cell repertoires in COVID-19. Some clones are missing from TCRdb's copy, which holds only in-frame ones; the method was immunoSEQ multiplex PCR. Here the sample spans 200,000 to 250,000 clones, approximately 90% being singletons. Material: peripheral blood. These receptors all stem from a man at least 80 years old with acute or convalescent COVID-19.

This clone has more than one count but fewer than ten. J is TRBJ2-5 and V is TRBV5-8; D is possibly TRBD2 (7 bases). V was shortened by 4 bases and J by 5 bases, with 12 bases between the two germline ends. There are 13 residues in the CDR3. Germline values: CDR1 SGHTS, CDR2 YDEGEE. CDR3 protein: CASSPGGGETQYF. CDR3 nucleotides: TGTGCCAGCAGCCCGGGGGGCGGGGAGACCCAGTACTTC.

The J gene is TRBJ1-6, the V gene TRBV28, with D uncertain. The CDR3 covers 13 residues. Germline loops: CDR1 MDHEN, CDR2 SYDVKM. V was trimmed by 6 bases and J by 7 bases, leaving 10 bases between them. This CDR3 is CASRHSGNSPLHF. In nucleotides, the CDR3 is TGTGCCAGCAGACATTCGGGGAATTCACCCCTCCACTTT. Combining the CDR3 with reference TRBV28 and TRBJ1-6 gives the whole variable domain DVKVTQSSRYLVKRTGEKVFLECVQDMDHENMFWYRQDPGLGLRLIYFSYDVKMKEKGDIPEGYSVSREKKERFSLILESASTNQTSMYLCASRHSGNSPLHFGNGTRLTVT.

In its sample, this clone was seen a few times. The chain uses TRBV6-5 and TRBJ2-1; TRBD1 aligns across 9 bases. Unmatched junction bases numbered 6, after V lost 7 bases and J lost 2 bases. Germline V lookup: CDR1 MNHEY, CDR2 SVGAGI. This CDR3 has 15 residues. The CDR3 protein is CASTEGTGTYNEQFF. DNA of the CDR3: TGTGCCAGCACCGAAGGGACAGGGACCTACAATGAGCAGTTCTTC.

The chain combines TRBV19 with TRBJ1-1, with 7 bases matching TRBD1. Germline V gene data show CDR1 as LNHDA and CDR2 as SQIVND (reference sequence). This CDR3 region has 16 residues. V gave up 5 bases and J gave up 11 bases; unmatched junction bases: 20. CDR3 DNA sequence: TGTGCCAGTAGTCCCAGCCCAGACAGGGTGGGGACTGGGGCTTTCTTT. This encodes CASSPSPDRVGTGAFF.

This chain uses TRBV4-3 with TRBJ2-1; D call uncertain. The CDR3 contains 13 residues. Trimming took off 1 base at V and 10 bases at J, with 11 bases between the two ends. Germline V CDR1 and CDR2: LGHNA, YSLEER. The CDR3 region has the DNA TGCGCCAGCAGCCAAGGGTACGTCAGGGAGCAGTTCTTC. Its protein product is CASSQGYVREQFF.

Note on this clone: The conserved phenylalanine or tryptophan is not found at the CDR3 terminus, so this likely reflects a read error. It is unclear where the CDR3 begins or ends on the DNA, so no DNA is shown, and the CDR3 is as TCRdb lists it. The CDR3 reads CASSSLAGGSITL. The V and J genes are TRBV6-5 and TRBJ2-7; TRBD2 was called by the table and not checked on the DNA. The CDR3 has 13 residues if both end residues are counted. Germline lookup yields CDR1 MNHEY and CDR2 SVGAGI.

The rearrangement joins TRBV7-3 to TRBJ2-2; the D is unclear. The CDR3 is 15 residues long. Trimming cost V 2 bases and J 2 bases, with 9 bases left between them. The germline V gene encodes CDR1 SGHTA and CDR2 FQGTGA. CDR3 region: CASSLWRRNTGELFF. Here the CDR3 DNA reads TGTGCCAGCAGCTTATGGCGGCGAAACACCGGGGAGCTGTTTTTT.

The J gene is TRBJ2-1, the V gene TRBV5-1, with 11 bases lining up with TRBD2. The CDR3 is made up of 17 amino acids. Germline V gene sequence: CDR1 SGHRS, CDR2 YFSETQ. The ends lost 3 bases at V and 2 bases at J; junction bases unmatched: 7. CDR3 region: CASSWGTSGGTYNEQFF. CDR3 DNA: TGCGCCAGCAGCTGGGGGACTAGCGGAGGGACCTACAATGAGCAGTTCTTC.

The V and J genes are TRBV29-1 and TRBJ2-5; D not resolved. Germline V gene data show CDR1 as SQVTM and CDR2 as ANQGSEA. Trimming took off 6 bases at V and 6 bases at J, with 17 bases between the two ends. CDR3 length: 13 amino acids. The CDR3 bases are TGCAGCGTAGTCTATTGGTCGGAGAAGACCCAGTACTTC. Translation: CSVVYWSEKTQYF.

This rearrangement joins TRBV19 to TRBJ1-2, with a weak D call TRBD1 (6 bases). V shed 3 bases and J shed 2 bases, with 10 bases lying between them. Germline V gene lookup returns CDR1 LNHDA and CDR2 SQIVND (reference sequence). CDR3 length equals 14 residues. The chain's CDR3 is CASSMDRRNYGYTF. For the CDR3, the DNA is TGTGCCAGTAGTATGGACAGAAGAAACTATGGCTACACCTTC.

This chain uses TRBV18 with TRBJ2-2; 11 nucleotides line up with TRBD1. The ends lost 3 bases at V and 3 bases at J; junction bases unmatched: 0. Germline V CDR1 and CDR2: KGHSH, LQKENI. The CDR3 is 15 residues long. The CDR3 nucleotides are TGTGCCAGCTCACCGGGACAGGGGGACACCGGGGAGCTGTTTTTT. This translates into CASSPGQGDTGELFF.

The chain employs TRBV6-5 and TRBJ2-7, with D possibly matching TRBD2 (7 bases). Trimming shortened V by 6 bases and J by 1 base, and 13 bases separated the two germline ends. Looked up from germline, CDR1 is MNHEY and CDR2 is SVGAGI. CDR3 length: 14 residues. The CDR3 nucleotides read TGTGCCAGCAGCGTAGGGGGGGGATCCTACGAGCAGTACTTC. The encoded protein is CASSVGGGSYEQYF.

The gene calls are TRBV24-1 and TRBJ1-2, with 8 nucleotides matching TRBD1. The germline CDR1 and CDR2 sequences are KGHDR and SFDVKD. J lost 8 bases, V lost 9 bases, and 13 bases had no gene match. The CDR3 sequence is 14 residues long. This CDR3 is CATSAGQGGAGYTF. CDR3 nucleotides: TGTGCCACCTCAGCCGGACAGGGTGGTGCCGGCTACACCTTC.

The chain couples TRBV11-3 to TRBJ1-1; 7 bases are shared with TRBD1. Looked up from germline, CDR1 is SGHNT and CDR2 is YENEEA. The V gene end was trimmed by 5 bases and the J gene end by 5 bases; junction bases not matched to a gene: 8. This CDR3 is built from 14 residues. CDR3 protein: CASSRSIQGTEAFF. The CDR3 region has the DNA TGTGCCAGCAGCCGAAGCATACAGGGGACTGAAGCTTTCTTT.

This clone was counted a few times. V usage is TRBV19 and J usage is TRBJ2-5, with D perhaps TRBD1 (5 bases). CDR1 is LNHDA, CDR2 SQIVND, per germline (reference sequence). This CDR3 has 14 amino acids. The V end was cut by 2 bases, the J end by 3 bases, with 10 bases between. CDR3 sequence reads: CASSIRQQKETQYF. The CDR3 DNA follows: TGTGCCAGTAGTATACGACAGCAGAAAGAGACCCAGTACTTC.

The V call is TRBV15, the J call TRBJ2-5; possibly TRBD1 for D (6 bases). CDR3 length: 16 residues. Deletions cut 1 base from V and 1 base from J, with 13 bases between. Germline CDR1 reads LNHNV; CDR2 reads YYDKDF (reference sequence). The CDR3, as DNA: TGTGCCACCAGCAGAGTCACAGGGCTACCCCAAGAGACCCAGTACTTC. Amino acids: CATSRVTGLPQETQYF. Supplemented by reference TRBV15 and TRBJ2-5, the full variable domain reads DAMVIQNPRYQVTQFGKPVTLSCSQTLNHNVMYWYQQKSSQAPKLLFHYYDKDFNNEADTPDNFQSRRPNTSFCFLDIRSPGLGDTAMYLCATSRVTGLPQETQYFGPGTRLLVL.

The CDR3 DNA is TGTGCCAGCAGCACGCCCCCTGGGACAGGGCGGGAGACCCAGTACTTC. This codes for CASSTPPGTGRETQYF. V gene TRBV7-9 combines with J gene TRBJ2-5, with TRBD1 identical over 9 bases. Germline loops: CDR1 SEHNR, CDR2 FQNEAQ (reference sequence). The J segment lost 5 bases and the V segment lost 5 bases, leaving 12 bases of the junction unmatched. This CDR3 has 16 residues.

J is TRBJ1-2 and V is TRBV15, with TRBD1 matching over 9 bases. With V trimmed by 1 base and J by 7 bases, 10 bases remained unmatched. CDR1 and CDR2 (germline): LNHNV, YYDKDF (reference sequence). This CDR3 comprises 16 residues. The CDR3 DNA reads as TGTGCCACCAGCAGAGCTGGGGTGGACAGGGGTGTTGGCTACACCTTC. Protein product: CATSRAGVDRGVGYTF.

The rearrangement joins TRBV24-1 to TRBJ2-7; tentatively, D is TRBD1 (6 bases). There are 16 residues in the CDR3. Germline-derived CDR1 and CDR2 are KGHDR and SFDVKD. V gave up 3 bases and J gave up 7 bases, with 21 bases separating them. The CDR3 DNA is TGTGCCACCAGTGATCCAAAAGACAGGTCGCCTTTGGAGCAGTACTTC. Translating it yields CATSDPKDRSPLEQYF.

The CDR3 region has the DNA TGTGCCAGCAGTTCGGACAGGGGACAAAATGAGCAGTTCTTC. The encoded protein is CASSSDRGQNEQFF. The chain couples TRBV28 to TRBJ2-1; 9 bases map to TRBD1. The V segment lost 4 bases and the J segment 7 bases; nucleotides outside the gene matches: 5. CDR3 length: 14 residues. The germline V gene encodes CDR1 MDHEN and CDR2 SYDVKM.

A note on this clone: Distinct nucleotide sequences in the sample also encode this CDR3. DNA of the CDR3: TGTGCCAGCAGTTCAAGACTAGCGGGAGGCTACGAGCAGTACTTC. It translates to CASSSRLAGGYEQYF. The chain combines TRBV6-5 with TRBJ2-7; 13 bases match TRBD2. V shed 4 bases, J shed 3 bases, and the junction held 3 bases outside the gene matches. CDR3 length: 15 residues. Germline V CDR1 and CDR2: MNHEY, SVGAGI.

The chain employs TRBV2 and TRBJ1-2, with D hard to call. Germline V CDR1 and CDR2: SNHLY, FYNNEI. The CDR3 runs 13 residues. Trimming removed 4 bases at V and 6 bases at J, with 12 bases between. CDR3 DNA sequence: TGTGCCAGCAGTGTTTTACGGAGTAATGGCTACACCTTC. This gives the protein CASSVLRSNGYTF.

V usage is TRBV25-1 and J usage is TRBJ1-1, with 8 bases fitting TRBD1. Trimming took 4 bases from V and 10 from J; bases not matched to a gene: 8. This CDR3 has 13 residues. The V gene's germline CDR1 is MGHDK and CDR2 SYGVNS. The CDR3 bases are TGTGCCAGCAGTGGAATGGACAGGGCTTCAGCTTTCTTT. Translated: CASSGMDRASAFF.

The chain joins TRBV9 to TRBJ2-1, with 11 positions matching TRBD2. Trimming took 3 bases from V and 9 from J; bases not matched to a gene: 8. Germline CDR1 reads SGDLS; CDR2 reads YYNGEE. This CDR3 has 15 residues. The CDR3 is CASSADGSGRGEQFF. The CDR3 DNA follows: TGTGCCAGCAGCGCAGACGGTAGCGGGAGGGGTGAGCAGTTCTTC.

The chain combines TRBV19 with TRBJ2-5, with TRBD2 as a possible D gene (5 bases). This CDR3 contains 12 residues. Trimming removed 7 bases at V and 9 bases at J, with 15 bases between. The germline V gene encodes CDR1 LNHDA and CDR2 SQIVND (reference sequence). The chain's CDR3 is CASTGVSGSQYF. The CDR3, as DNA: TGTGCCAGTACCGGGGTCTCCGGGTCCCAGTACTTC.

The gene calls are TRBV19 and TRBJ2-1; 9 bases fit TRBD1. Unmatched junction bases numbered 14, after V lost 4 bases and J lost 4 bases. Germline CDR1 reads LNHDA; CDR2 reads SQIVND (reference sequence). This CDR3 region has 18 residues. The CDR3 DNA reads as TGTGCCAGTAGTAGTGGACAGGGGTCGTTACGAAGTTACAATGAGCAGTTCTTC. Translation: CASSSGQGSLRSYNEQFF.

V gene TRBV6-1 combines with J gene TRBJ2-7; the match to TRBD1 covers 9 bases. Germline assignment: CDR1 MNHNS and CDR2 SASEGT. The V segment lost 1 base and the J segment 12 bases; nucleotides outside the gene matches: 7. CDR3 length: 13 residues. CDR3 in amino acids: CASSEEGQGPGYV. CDR3 DNA sequence: TGTGCCAGCAGTGAAGAGGGACAGGGTCCGGGGTACGTC.

V is TRBV30 and J is TRBJ1-2, with a tentative D call TRBD1 (6 bases). Deletions cut 0 bases from V and 1 base from J, with 15 bases between. The CDR3 runs to 16 residues. Germline V gives CDR1 GTSNPN, CDR2 SVGIG (reference sequence). CDR3 protein: CAWSVWRGGSNYGYTF. CDR3 DNA sequence: TGTGCCTGGAGTGTATGGCGAGGGGGTAGTAACTATGGCTACACCTTC. The full variable domain, with the rest looked up from reference TRBV30 and TRBJ1-2, is SQTIHQWPATLVQPVGSPLSLECTVEGTSNPNLYWYRQAAGRGLQLLFYSVGIGQISSEVPQNLSASRPQDRQFILSSKKLLLSDSGFYLCAWSVWRGGSNYGYTFGSGTRLTVV.